The T cell receptor (beta chain) described here comes from a study of blood T cell repertoires in COVID-19 (dated by TCRdb to 2018 to 2020). Study-wide context: The collaborator samples originated in the United States, Italy and Spain and spanned the acute and convalescent phases of COVID-19. The prospective study material was composed of cDNA or gDNA derived from T cells, B-cell-depleted T cells, or PBMCs. Subjects who had been exposed to COVID-19, were actively infected with it, or had recovered from it provided the deeply sampled blood TCRbeta repertoires that made up the dataset. A freely available public database, intended as a resource for researchers studying the immune response to SARS-CoV-2, is where the repertoires were released. The samples were drawn from the first 160 participants of the ongoing ImmuneRACE study and from some 1,300 subjects provided by 6 global collaborators. The sample metadata nearly always contained a de-identified subject ID, COVID-19 status, age in years and sex. Where available, HLA class I and class II types were taken from metadata supplied by the sample provider and were not determined by assay-based typing.

Overall study results and their limits: The quantity of clinical and demographic metadata differed by source and by participant and was supplied without curation.

Germline trimming: 1 base from V, 9 bases from J; junction bases outside gene matches: 2. The germline V gene gives CDR1 as SGHTA and CDR2 as FQGNSA. The CDR3 runs 14 amino acids, cysteine and phenylalanine included. The DNA shown is the 42-base CDR3, in frame from base 1. TCRbeta CDR3 regions were amplified from genomic DNA using the immunoSEQ Assay, a bias-controlled multiplex PCR. The source study handled its data this way. The number of nucleated cells in each sample was estimated by amplification of reference gene primers within the assay. To quantify the absolute abundance of each unique TCRbeta CDR3 rearrangement, sequence reads were collapsed and filtered. For each sample, productive Simpson clonality was calculated by taking the square root of Simpson's diversity index across productive rearrangements. Drawn from immuneACCESS, this table holds only the in-frame rearrangements with V and J called that TCRdb kept. Clones are partly lost; checked studies trace under half to an unresolved V gene and leave the rest unexplained. That table supplies the V and J calls and clone size; D and trimming were determined from the DNA. The sample table shows more than 200,000 clones, and roughly four fifths are seen once. The ten largest clones capture around 4% of the sample.

Whole blood was collected in K2EDTA tubes by collaborating institutions according to the institutions' own protocols. Collaborator samples were shipped for TCRbeta analysis as frozen whole blood, isolated PBMCs, or DNA extracted from either sample type. Worth noting for this clone: Its antigen target is currently unknown. Base qualities are not at hand, and no much larger clone is one base apart.

The receptor chain draws on TRBV7-2 and TRBJ2-2, and 10 junction bases match TRBD1. The sample taken for sequencing was peripheral blood. The origin of this receptor is a man aged 45-65 years with active or convalescent COVID-19. The DNA is TGTGCCAGCAGCTTAGGGGGACAGGGGTGGGAGCTGTTTTTT. Its translation reads: CASSLGGQGWELFF.